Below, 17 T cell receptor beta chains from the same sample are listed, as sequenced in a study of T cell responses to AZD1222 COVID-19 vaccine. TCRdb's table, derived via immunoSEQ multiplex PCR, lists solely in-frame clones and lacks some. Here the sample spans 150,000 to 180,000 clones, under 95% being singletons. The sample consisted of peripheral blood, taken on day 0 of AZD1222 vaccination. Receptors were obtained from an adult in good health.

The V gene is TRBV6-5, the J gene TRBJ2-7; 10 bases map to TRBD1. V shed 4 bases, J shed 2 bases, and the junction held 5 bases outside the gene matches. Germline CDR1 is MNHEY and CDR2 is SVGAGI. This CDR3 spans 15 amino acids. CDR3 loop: CASSSRDRGTYEQYF. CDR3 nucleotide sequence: TGTGCCAGCAGTTCCCGGGACAGGGGAACCTACGAGCAGTACTTC.

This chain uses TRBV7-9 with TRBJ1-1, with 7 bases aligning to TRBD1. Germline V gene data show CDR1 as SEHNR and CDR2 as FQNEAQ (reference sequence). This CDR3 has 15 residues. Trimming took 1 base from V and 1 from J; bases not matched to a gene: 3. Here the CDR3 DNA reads TGTGCCAGCAGCTTAGTAGCAGGGGGGAACACTGAAGCTTTCTTT. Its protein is CASSLVAGGNTEAFF.

CDR3 in DNA: TGCGCCAGCAGCCCACCGCCTGGCTACACCTTC. Its protein is CASSPPPGYTF. This rearrangement joins TRBV4-1 to TRBJ1-2; no firm D call. The V gene's germline CDR1 is MGHRA and CDR2 YSYEKL. Between the trimmed V and J ends, which lost 4 bases and 7 bases, there was a span of 7 bases. This CDR3 spans 11 amino acids.

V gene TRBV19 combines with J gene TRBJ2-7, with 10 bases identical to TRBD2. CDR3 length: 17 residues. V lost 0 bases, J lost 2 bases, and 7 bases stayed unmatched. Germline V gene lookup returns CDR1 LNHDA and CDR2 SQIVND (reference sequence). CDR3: CASSIDRGTSAAYEQYF. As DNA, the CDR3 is TGTGCCAGTAGTATAGATCGGGGGACTAGCGCAGCCTACGAGCAGTACTTC.

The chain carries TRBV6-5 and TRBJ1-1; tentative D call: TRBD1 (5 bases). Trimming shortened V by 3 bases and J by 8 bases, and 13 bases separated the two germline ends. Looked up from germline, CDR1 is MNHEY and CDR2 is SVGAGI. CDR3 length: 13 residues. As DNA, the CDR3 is TGTGCCAGCAGTTATCCTGGGGCGGACGAAGCTTTCTTT. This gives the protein CASSYPGADEAFF.

CDR3 sequence: CATSPSGRGRNEQFF. In DNA form, the CDR3 reads TGTGCCACCAGTCCTAGCGGGAGAGGTAGGAATGAGCAGTTCTTC. The rearrangement uses TRBV24-1 and TRBJ2-1; 10 bases are a match to TRBD2. Germline V CDR1 and CDR2: KGHDR, SFDVKD. The CDR3 loop spans 15 amino acids. Trimming at V came to 6 bases and at J to 7 bases, leaving 8 bases not matched to a gene.

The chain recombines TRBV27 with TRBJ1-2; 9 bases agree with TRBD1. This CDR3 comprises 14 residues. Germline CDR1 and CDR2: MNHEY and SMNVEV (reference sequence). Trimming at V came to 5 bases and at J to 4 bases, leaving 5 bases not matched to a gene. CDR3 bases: TGTGCCAGCAGTCACACAGGGGGCAGCTATGGCTACACCTTC. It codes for CASSHTGGSYGYTF.

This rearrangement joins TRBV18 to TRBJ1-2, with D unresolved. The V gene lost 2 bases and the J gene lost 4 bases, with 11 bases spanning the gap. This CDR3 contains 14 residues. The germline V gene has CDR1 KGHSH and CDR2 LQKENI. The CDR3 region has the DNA TGTGCCAGCTCACCAAAGAAGGGATCCTATGGCTACACCTTC. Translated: CASSPKKGSYGYTF.

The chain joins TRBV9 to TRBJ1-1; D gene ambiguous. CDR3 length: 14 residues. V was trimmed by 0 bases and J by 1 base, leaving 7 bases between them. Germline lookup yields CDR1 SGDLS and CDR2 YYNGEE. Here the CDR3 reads CASSVGQQNTEAFF. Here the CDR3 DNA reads TGTGCCAGCAGCGTAGGGCAACAGAACACTGAAGCTTTCTTT. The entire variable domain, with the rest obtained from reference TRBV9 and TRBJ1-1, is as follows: DSGVTQTPKHLITATGQRVTLRCSPRSGDLSVYWYQQSLDQGLQFLIQYYNGEERAKGNILERFSAQQFPDLHSELNLSSLELGDSALYFCASSVGQQNTEAFFGQGTRLTVV.

The CDR3 nucleotides are TGTGCCAGTAGTATAGGAGAGGGGGAAGCTTTCTTT. Protein: CASSIGEGEAFF. The rearrangement joins TRBV19 to TRBJ1-1; D is perhaps TRBD1 (5 bases). This CDR3 is built from 12 residues. V was shortened by 1 base and J by 8 bases, with 8 bases between the two germline ends. Germline V lookup: CDR1 LNHDA, CDR2 SQIVND (reference sequence).

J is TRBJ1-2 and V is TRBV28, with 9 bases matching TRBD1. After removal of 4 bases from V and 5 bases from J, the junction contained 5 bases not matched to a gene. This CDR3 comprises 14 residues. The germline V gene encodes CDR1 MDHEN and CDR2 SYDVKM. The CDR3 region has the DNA TGTGCCAGCAGTTCTTGGGACAGGGTTTATGGCTACACCTTC. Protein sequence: CASSSWDRVYGYTF.

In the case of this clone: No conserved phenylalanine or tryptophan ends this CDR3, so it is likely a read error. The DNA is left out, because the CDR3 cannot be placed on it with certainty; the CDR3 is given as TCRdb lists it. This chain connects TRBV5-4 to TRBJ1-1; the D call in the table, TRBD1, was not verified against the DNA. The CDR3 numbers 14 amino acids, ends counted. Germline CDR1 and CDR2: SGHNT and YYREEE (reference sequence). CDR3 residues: CASSTGVGFQGSEI.

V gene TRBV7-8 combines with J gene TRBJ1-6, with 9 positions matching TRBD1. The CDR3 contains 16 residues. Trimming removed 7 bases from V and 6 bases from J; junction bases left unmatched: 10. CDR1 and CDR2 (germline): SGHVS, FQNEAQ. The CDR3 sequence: CASIPTGGEANSPLHF. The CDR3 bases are TGTGCCAGCATCCCAACAGGGGGCGAGGCTAATTCACCCCTCCACTTT.

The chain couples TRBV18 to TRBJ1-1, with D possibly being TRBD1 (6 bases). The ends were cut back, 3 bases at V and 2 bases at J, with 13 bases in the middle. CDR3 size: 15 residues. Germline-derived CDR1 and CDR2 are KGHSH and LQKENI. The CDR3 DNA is TGTGCCAGCTCACCCATCCCGGGACACAACACTGAAGCTTTCTTT. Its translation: CASSPIPGHNTEAFF.

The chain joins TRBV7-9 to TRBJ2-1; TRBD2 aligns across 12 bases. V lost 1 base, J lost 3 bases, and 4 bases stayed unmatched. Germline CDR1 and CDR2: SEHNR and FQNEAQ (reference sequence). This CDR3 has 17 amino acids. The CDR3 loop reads CASSLGGLAGIYNEQFF. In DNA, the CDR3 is TGTGCCAGCAGCTTAGGTGGACTAGCGGGGATCTACAATGAGCAGTTCTTC.

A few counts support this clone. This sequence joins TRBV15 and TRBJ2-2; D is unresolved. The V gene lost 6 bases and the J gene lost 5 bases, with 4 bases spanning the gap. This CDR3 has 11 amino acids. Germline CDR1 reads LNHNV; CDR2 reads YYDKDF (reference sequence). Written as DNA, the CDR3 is TGTGCCACCAGTAGGACCGGGGAGCTGTTTTTT. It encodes CATSRTGELFF.

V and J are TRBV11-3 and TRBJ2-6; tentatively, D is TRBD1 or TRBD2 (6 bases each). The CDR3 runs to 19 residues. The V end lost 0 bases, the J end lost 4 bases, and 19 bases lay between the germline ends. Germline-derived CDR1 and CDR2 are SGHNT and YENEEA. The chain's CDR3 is CASSLELFGGGRGANVLTF. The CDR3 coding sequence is TGTGCCAGCAGCTTAGAGTTGTTTGGTGGGGGGCGCGGGGCCAACGTCCTGACTTTC.